This T cell receptor (beta chain) emerged from a study of blood T cell repertoires in COVID-19. Study summary: T cells, B-cell-depleted T cells, or PBMCs provided the cDNA or gDNA that served as material.

The trim removed 2 bases at V and 6 bases at J, leaving 12 bases unmatched. The CDR3 has 17 residues. CDR1 is WNHNN, CDR2 SYGVQD, per germline (reference sequence). As originally analysed: Estimation of nucleated cell counts relied on the amplification of reference gene primers. Clones were read by immunoSEQ multiplex PCR, and TCRdb kept only the in-frame ones, dropping some. V and J calls and clone size are as listed in that table; D and trimming were resolved from the DNA. The sample lists 110,000 to 150,000 clones; around 84% were seen once. The rearrangement uses TRBV10-1 and TRBJ2-2; 7 bases match TRBD2. The specimen was peripheral blood. The TCR was taken from an older woman with acute or convalescent COVID-19. The CDR3 loop reads CASSEGRLARGAGELFF. CDR3 coding DNA: TGCGCCAGCAGTGAGGGGAGACTAGCTCGGGGTGCCGGGGAGCTGTTTTTT.